A single T cell receptor (beta chain) is shown here with its context. As yet, its antigen is unknown. Only in-frame clones appear in the TCRdb table, and some are missing; sequencing was by immunoSEQ multiplex PCR. The sample records under 40,000 clones, around 94% being singletons. The source of the sample is a study of graft-versus-host responses after intestinal transplantation. Whole-study results and caveats: Peak levels of circulating GvH clones tracked with early post-transplant HvG declines.

V trimming: 3 bases; J trimming: 5 bases; junction bases outside the gene matches: 5. The CDR3 contains 15 residues. Germline lookup yields CDR1 LNHDA and CDR2 SQIVND (reference sequence). This receptor was obtained from a human patient who received an intestinal transplant, so some T cells may come from the graft donor. This sequence joins TRBV19 and TRBJ1-5; TRBD1 agrees at 9 bases. The material was PBMCs, obtained 16 days after intestinal transplant. CDR3 region: CASSISGQGHQPQHF. CDR3 sequence (DNA): TGTGCCAGTAGTATTTCGGGACAGGGACATCAGCCCCAGCATTTT.